This entry lists 21 T cell receptor beta chains sequenced from one sample in a study of blood T cell repertoires in COVID-19. Sequenced by immunoSEQ multiplex PCR; TCRdb stores in-frame clones only, minus some. The table includes about 280,000 clones, 83% detected once. The sample comprised peripheral blood. The receptors were gathered from a woman aged 45-59 years who had recovered from COVID-19.

J is TRBJ2-7 and V is TRBV5-1; 12 bases are a match to TRBD2. The CDR3 runs 15 residues. V shed 4 bases, J shed 4 bases, and the junction held 6 bases outside the gene matches. CDR1 and CDR2 (germline): SGHRS, YFSETQ. The CDR3 DNA follows: TGCGCCAGCAGCCCGAGGGGACTAGCGGGTTACGAGCAGTACTTC. Its translation is CASSPRGLAGYEQYF.

CDR3 loop: CASKRGNLYGYTF. CDR3 nucleotides: TGTGCCAGCAAAAGGGGGAACCTCTATGGCTACACCTTC. The chain is built from TRBV28 and TRBJ1-2; D might be TRBD1 (6 bases). The CDR3 extends over 13 amino acids. Germline CDR1 is MDHEN and CDR2 is SYDVKM. Trimming left V 7 bases short and J 4 bases short, with 13 bases between.

The V call is TRBV6-2 or TRBV6-3, the J call TRBJ1-1; D unresolved. Germline lookup yields CDR1 MNHEY and CDR2 SVGEGT. The CDR3 has 12 amino acids. V lost 5 bases and J lost 3, with 7 bases in between. DNA of the CDR3: TGTGCCAGCAGTCCGCAGTACACTGAAGCTTTCTTT. Translated: CASSPQYTEAFF.

For the CDR3, the DNA is TGTGCCAGCAGCTTCCCCGGAGGCCATGAGCAGTTCTTC. Protein: CASSFPGGHEQFF. This chain joins TRBV11-2 and TRBJ2-1; perhaps TRBD2 as D (5 bases). The germline gives CDR1 SGHAT, CDR2 FQNNGV. The CDR3 runs to 13 residues. Trimming cost V 3 bases and J 8 bases, with 11 bases left between them.

V is TRBV27 and J is TRBJ2-3, with D possibly being TRBD2 (5 bases). This CDR3 has 16 residues. The germline CDR1 and CDR2 sequences are MNHEY and SMNVEV (reference sequence). V was clipped by 1 base and J by 5 bases, with 16 bases between them. The CDR3: CASSLFSGILGDTQYF. CDR3 DNA sequence: TGTGCCAGCAGTTTATTTTCGGGGATTTTGGGAGATACGCAGTATTTT.

The chain carries TRBV2 and TRBJ1-1; TRBD1 matches at 7 bases. This CDR3 is 16 amino acids long. Germline-derived CDR1 and CDR2 are SNHLY and FYNNEI. The J segment lost 2 bases and the V segment lost 4 bases, leaving 10 bases of the junction unmatched. The DNA for the CDR3 is TGTGCCAGCAGTGGCGGTCCCAGGGGGAGAAACACTGAAGCTTTCTTT. Translation gives CASSGGPRGRNTEAFF.

This clone was observed a single time. The CDR3 DNA reads TGTGCCAGCAGCGTAGTTGGACAGGGGTTCTATGGCTACACCTTC. Protein sequence: CASSVVGQGFYGYTF. The gene calls are TRBV9 and TRBJ1-2, with 9 bases matching TRBD1. The CDR3 has 15 residues. After removal of 0 bases from V and 4 bases from J, the junction contained 4 bases not matched to a gene. The germline V gene has CDR1 SGDLS and CDR2 YYNGEE.

This chain joins TRBV4-2 and TRBJ2-2; maybe TRBD2 (5 bases). There are 18 residues in the CDR3. The V end was cut by 0 bases, the J end by 2 bases, with 16 bases between. Germline V gene lookup returns CDR1 LGHNA and CDR2 YNFKEQ. CDR3 sequence: CASSQDPPPGSNTGELFF. DNA of the CDR3: TGTGCCAGCAGCCAAGATCCCCCTCCGGGGAGTAACACCGGGGAGCTGTTTTTT.

This rearrangement joins TRBV5-4 to TRBJ2-1; D is perhaps TRBD2 (5 bases). Germline assignment: CDR1 SGHNT and CDR2 YYREEE (reference sequence). V shed 0 bases and J shed 7 bases, with 14 bases lying between them. CDR3 length: 15 amino acids. Written as DNA, the CDR3 is TGTGCCAGCAGCTTGGGAGGGCAAATAAGGAATGAGCAGTTCTTC. Translation gives CASSLGGQIRNEQFF.

The rearrangement uses TRBV29-1 and TRBJ1-4, with D maybe TRBD1 (5 bases). The V end lost 4 bases, the J end lost 1 base, and 7 bases lay between the germline ends. The CDR3 totals 13 residues. Germline V CDR1 and CDR2: SQVTM, ANQGSEA. The CDR3: CSVGTLTNEKLFF. CDR3 coding DNA: TGCAGCGTTGGGACATTAACTAATGAAAAACTGTTTTTT.

The V gene is TRBV27, the J gene TRBJ2-3; TRBD2 matches at 10 bases. This CDR3 is 14 amino acids long. V lost 8 bases to trimming and J lost 1 base; unmatched junction nucleotides: 3. Germline lookup yields CDR1 MNHEY and CDR2 SMNVEV (reference sequence). The CDR3: CASASGGGTDTQYF. CDR3 DNA sequence: TGTGCCAGCGCTAGCGGGGGAGGCACAGATACGCAGTATTTT.

The chain has TRBV27 and TRBJ1-2; D may be TRBD1 (5 bases). CDR3 size: 14 residues. Trimming left V 5 bases short and J 8 bases short, with 18 bases between. Looked up from germline, CDR1 is MNHEY and CDR2 is SMNVEV (reference sequence). Here the CDR3 reads CASSGLGPQEGYTF. CDR3 nucleotides: TGTGCCAGCAGTGGTCTGGGGCCCCAGGAGGGCTACACCTTC.

V usage is TRBV7-8 and J usage is TRBJ2-1, with 7 bases lining up with TRBD2. The CDR3 covers 13 residues. V shed 3 bases, J shed 8 bases, and the junction held 4 bases outside the gene matches. Germline CDR1 reads SGHVS; CDR2 reads FQNEAQ. The CDR3 DNA follows: TGTGCCAGCAGCTTTCGGGGACTACATGAGCAGTTCTTC. Protein product: CASSFRGLHEQFF.

V gene TRBV18 combines with J gene TRBJ2-7, with 10 nucleotides matching TRBD1. V was clipped by 4 bases and J by 6 bases; unmatched bases: 9. This CDR3 has 15 amino acids. CDR1 is KGHSH, CDR2 LQKENI, per germline. The CDR3 coding sequence is TGTGCCAGCTCACAACTCTCCGGACAGGGGGGCGAGCAGTACTTC. Its translation: CASSQLSGQGGEQYF.

The chain combines TRBV12-3 or TRBV12-4 with TRBJ1-1, with D possibly being TRBD1 (6 bases). V was clipped by 5 bases and J by 8 bases, with 12 bases between them. The CDR3 consists of 12 residues. The DNA for the CDR3 is TGTGCCAGCAGTGACTCCGGGACAGAAGCTTTCTTT. This translates into CASSDSGTEAFF.

This chain links TRBV28 with TRBJ2-7; no clear D gene. The germline CDR1 and CDR2 sequences are MDHEN and SYDVKM. The CDR3 covers 12 residues. Trimming pared 10 bases from V and 2 bases from J, leaving 12 bases between. The CDR3 DNA follows: TGTGCCACTGCGCGGCAGCCCTACGAGCAGTACTTC. It yields the protein CATARQPYEQYF. Supplemented by reference TRBV28 and TRBJ2-7, the full variable domain reads DVKVTQSSRYLVKRTGEKVFLECVQDMDHENMFWYRQDPGLGLRLIYFSYDVKMKEKGDIPEGYSVSREKKERFSLILESASTNQTSMYLCATARQPYEQYFGPGTRLTVT.

V and J are TRBV28 and TRBJ2-1, with D possibly being TRBD2 (5 bases). Trimming stripped 2 bases from V and 13 bases from J, with 12 bases between. Germline assignment: CDR1 MDHEN and CDR2 SYDVKM. The CDR3 is made up of 12 amino acids. The CDR3 nucleotides read TGTGCCAGCAGTTTAGCCCGGGGATATCAGTTCTTC. Translating gives CASSLARGYQFF.

This clone has just a few counts. The gene calls are TRBV27 and TRBJ2-7; D possibly corresponds to TRBD1 (6 bases). V lost 6 bases to trimming and J lost 5 bases, with 20 bases between them. The CDR3 length is 15 residues. Germline values: CDR1 MNHEY, CDR2 SMNVEV (reference sequence). Here the CDR3 reads CASRNHHQDRNEQYF. Here the CDR3 DNA reads TGTGCCAGCAGAAATCACCACCAGGACAGAAACGAGCAGTACTTC.

The chain is built from TRBV28 and TRBJ1-2, with D unresolved. This CDR3 is 11 amino acids long. The V and J ends lost 6 bases and 1 base respectively, with 3 bases between them. Germline V gives CDR1 MDHEN, CDR2 SYDVKM. The CDR3 spells CASSHNYGYTF. In DNA form, the CDR3 reads TGTGCCAGCAGCCATAACTATGGCTACACCTTC.

This chain joins TRBV6-5 and TRBJ2-1; 11 bases fit TRBD2. Trimming took 6 bases from V and 9 from J; bases not matched to a gene: 4. CDR1 MNHEY and CDR2 SVGAGI come from the germline V gene. The CDR3 has 13 residues. In nucleotides, the CDR3 is TGTGCCAGCAGATATAGCGGGGGGGGTGAGCAGTTCTTC. Encoded protein: CASRYSGGGEQFF.

This chain joins TRBV5-4 and TRBJ1-2, with TRBD1 as a possible D gene (5 bases). The CDR3 spans 13 residues. Trimming stripped 4 bases from V and 7 bases from J, with 14 bases between. The germline V gene encodes CDR1 SGHNT and CDR2 YYREEE (reference sequence). CDR3 nucleotides: TGTGCCAGCAGCGTCCAAGGGGTTGGTGGCTACACCTTC. Its protein product is CASSVQGVGGYTF.